By frequency in the sample, the clone carrying this T cell receptor delta chain is hyperexpanded (1% or more). At the DNA level, this CDR3 is encoded by other sequences in the same sample as well. The data belong to a study of gamma-delta T cells after stem cell transplantation. Germline loops: CDR1 GEAIGNYY, CDR2 EKD. With V trimmed by 3 bases and J by 0 bases, 11 bases remained unmatched. This CDR3 contains 21 residues. TCRdb reprocessed the RT-PCR reads through CATT. Of 950 to 1,500 delta-chain clones listed, 1.5% to 2% are singletons. This chain joins TRDV2 and TRDJ3, with 12 nucleotides matching TRDD3. Sequenced material: gamma-delta T cells. The sequence derives from a human donor. It is not recorded whose cells these are; they may come from a transplant donor. The CDR3 bases are TGTGCCTGTGACCCCGCGGAGGCTGGGGGATACGGCTCCTGGGACACCCGACAGATGTTTTTC. It specifies CACDPAEAGGYGSWDTRQMFF.